The present entry profiles one T cell receptor (beta chain) with its context. There are 15 residues in the CDR3. Trimming took 4 bases from V and 9 from J, leaving 20 bases between them. Germline V CDR1 and CDR2: SGDLS, YYNGEE. The entry originates in a study of identical twins. TCRdb re-called the 5' RACE reads through MiXCR, storing one row per CDR3 protein. The sample lists some 230,000 distinct CDR3 sequences; 6.5% were seen once. The data also belong to a second study, concerning T cells expressing NK-cell markers.

Sequencing was carried out using CD8+ T cells sorted from blood. The receptor was derived from a woman aged 18-30 years in good health. The V gene is TRBV9, the J gene TRBJ2-1; D might be TRBD1 or TRBD2, each matching 6 bases. The CDR3 is CASSPWGAPSGEQFF. The CDR3 nucleotides read TGTGCCAGCAGCCCCTGGGGGGCCCCGTCTGGTGAGCAGTTCTTC.